This T cell receptor (beta chain) was obtained from a study of CXCR3-negative and CXCR3-positive naive CD8 T cells. The germline V gene encodes CDR1 LGHDT and CDR2 YNNKEL (reference sequence). CDR3 length: 15 residues. Preparation of TRB cDNA libraries relied on 5' RACE carrying UMI labels. Using the 5' RACE reads, TCRdb records one entry per CDR3 protein without DNA. The listing contains 150,000 or so distinct CDR3 sequences. The study, taken as a whole, reports: TRB CDR3 hydrophobicity was greater in CXCR3-positive naive cells than in CXCR3-negative naive cells.

Comment on this clonotype: Its specificity is not known.

This clonotype was obtained from a human donor in good health. Some clones in this sample may be carry-over from other donors' samples. The chain combines TRBV3-1 with TRBJ2-1; there is no DNA to check the TCRdb D call of TRBD2. Sequencing was performed on naive CXCR3+ CD8+ T cells from blood. Subset described: CD45RO-CCR7+CD27+CD95- naive CD8+ T cells expressing CXCR3 (TNR3+). The CDR3 region is CASSQGPGLGNEQFF.